The source of this TCR beta chain is a study of cytomegalovirus exposure and HLA in healthy donors. Study information: Of several hundred genotyped donors, about 80% grouped in the Caucasian-associated ancestry cluster.

The study ran its PCR with 60 Vbeta and 13 Jbeta primers. Here immunoSEQ multiplex PCR was the method, and the copy in TCRdb shows in-frame clones only, minus some. This table holds around 150,000 clones, approximately 80% found once. This clone came up a few times. Germline V gene lookup returns CDR1 ENHRY and CDR2 SYGVKD. The length of the CDR3 is 14 residues. Trimming shortened V by 10 bases and J by 2 bases, and 17 bases separated the two germline ends. V and J are TRBV10-3 and TRBJ2-5, with D tentatively TRBD2 (6 bases). Sequencing was done on a sample of PBMCs. This receptor was taken from a man in his forties or fifties in good health and CMV-seropositive. The chain's CDR3 is CATSRETKQETQYF. The CDR3 bases are TGTGCCACCAGCCGGGAGACTAAACAAGAGACCCAGTACTTC.